The rows below give T cell receptor beta chains drawn from one sample of a study of early T cells in non-severe SARS-CoV-2 infection. Using its own MiXCR run on the 5' RACE reads, TCRdb lists one record per CDR3 protein. The sample includes tens of thousands of distinct CDR3 sequences, approximately 10% of them seen just once. The material sequenced was whole blood. Source of these receptors: an adult who was a healthcare worker with PCR-confirmed SARS-CoV-2 infection or an uninfected control (not recorded which). The CDR3 runs from the conserved cysteine through the conserved F or W. Fields, in order: D gene, J gene, V gene, clone size, CDR3 protein, CDR3 DNA. D genes are given only for firm matches. Only some rows state a clone size, as once, few, many or a class for expanded clones.

TRBD1	TRBJ1-6	TRBV27	.	CASSLRGDRAYSPLHF	TGTGCCAGCAGTTTAAGAGGGGACAGGGCCTATTCACCCCTCCACTTT
TRBD1	TRBJ2-7	TRBV11-2	many	CASSPGTGGEQYF	TGTGCCAGCAGCCCCGGGACAGGGGGCGAGCAGTACTTC
TRBD1	TRBJ2-3	TRBV6-6	few	CASRTQGADTQYF	TGTGCCAGCAGAACACAGGGGGCAGATACGCAGTATTTT
TRBD2	TRBJ2-2	TRBV6-5	few	CASRTTQREVF	TGTGCCAGCAGAACAACACAACGGGAGGTTTTT
TRBD2	TRBJ2-2	TRBV18	many	CASSPVAGANTGELFF	TGTGCCAGCTCACCGGTAGCGGGCGCGAACACCGGGGAGCTGTTTTTT
.	TRBJ2-7	TRBV2	many	CASSQGGRAYEQYF	TGTGCCAGCAGTCAGGGGGGCCGTGCCTACGAGCAGTACTTC
.	TRBJ2-5	TRBV28	.	CASRKAGKETQYF	TGTGCCAGCAGGAAGGCAGGGAAAGAGACCCAGTACTTC
.	TRBJ2-5	TRBV7-3	many	CASSLGRQETQYF	TGTGCCAGCAGCCTAGGGCGGCAAGAGACCCAGTACTTC
.	TRBJ1-1	TRBV7-3	many	CASSLSHGGNSEAFF	TGTGCCAGCAGCTTATCCCATGGAGGGAATAGCGAAGCTTTCTTT
.	TRBJ2-1	TRBV21-1	few	CTSGDEQFF	TGCACTTCAGGGGATGAGCAGTTCTTC
TRBD1	TRBJ1-4	TRBV5-5	.	CASSRTGAGEKLFF	TGTGCCAGCAGCAGGACAGGGGCGGGAGAAAAACTGTTTTTT
TRBD2	TRBJ2-3	TRBV7-9	many	CASSELAGVWSIGTQYF	TGTGCCAGCAGCGAGCTGGCGGGAGTTTGGAGTATCGGTACGCAGTATTTT
.	TRBJ2-6	TRBV12-5	many	CASGLGQSGANVLTF	TGTGCTAGTGGTTTGGGACAATCTGGGGCCAACGTCCTGACTTTC
TRBD2	TRBJ2-5	TRBV29-1	many	CSVEVGLAETQYF	TGCAGCGTTGAAGTGGGACTAGCGGAGACCCAGTACTTC
TRBD1	TRBJ2-3	TRBV3-1	few	CASRRAGGYTDTQYF	TGTGCCAGCAGACGCGCAGGGGGCTACACAGATACGCAGTATTTT
TRBD2	TRBJ2-3	TRBV11-2	many	CASSLGLAGARRTDTQYF	TGTGCCAGCAGCTTAGGCCTAGCGGGGGCCCGGCGCACAGATACGCAGTATTTT
.	TRBJ2-1	TRBV12-3/TRBV12-4	many	CASSKLGQGSNEQFF	TGTGCCAGCAGCAAACTCGGGCAGGGGAGCAATGAGCAGTTCTTC
TRBD1	TRBJ1-1	TRBV10-3	many	CAISPQGQGDEAFF	TGTGCCATCAGCCCCCAGGGACAGGGAGATGAAGCTTTCTTT
.	TRBJ2-5	TRBV11-2	many	CASSSRQIKQGGETQYF	TGTGCCAGCAGCTCGCGGCAGATAAAACAGGGAGGAGAGACCCAGTACTTC
.	TRBJ2-3	TRBV15	many	CATTSGIRTDTQYF	TGTGCCACCACCTCGGGGATCCGCACAGATACGCAGTATTTT
.	TRBJ1-3	TRBV9	many	CASSPYHDGNTIYF	TGTGCCAGCAGCCCCTACCACGATGGAAACACCATATATTTT
TRBD1	TRBJ1-4	TRBV28	many	CASISGARGRNEKLFF	TGTGCCAGCATCTCGGGGGCCAGGGGGCGAAATGAAAAACTGTTTTTT
.	TRBJ2-7	TRBV20-1	many	CSARGGSYYEQYF	TGCAGTGCTAGAGGGGGTAGCTACTACGAGCAGTACTTC
.	TRBJ2-1	TRBV27	.	CASSPRPHNEQFF	TGTGCCAGCAGTCCAAGGCCCCACAATGAGCAGTTCTTC
.	TRBJ1-3	TRBV6-5	many	CASSSAGISGNTIYF	TGTGCCAGCAGCTCCGCAGGGATCTCTGGAAACACCATATATTTT
.	TRBJ2-7	TRBV5-6	many	CASSYPGFGIYEQYF	TGTGCCAGCAGCTACCCAGGATTTGGTATCTACGAGCAGTACTTC
TRBD1	TRBJ2-6	TRBV30	many	CAFNLGTGGKFPSGANVLTF	TGTGCCTTTAATTTGGGGACAGGGGGCAAATTCCCCTCTGGGGCCAACGTCCTGACTTTC
TRBD1	TRBJ2-3	TRBV2	many	CASSASTGGTDTQYF	TGTGCCAGCAGTGCCTCGACAGGGGGCACAGATACGCAGTATTTT
.	TRBJ2-1	TRBV6-5	many	CASSYPGLQADEQFF	TGTGCCAGCAGTTACCCGGGACTTCAGGCCGATGAGCAGTTCTTC
TRBD1	TRBJ2-2	TRBV3-1	many	CASSLWTGTGIGELFF	TGTGCCAGCAGCCTCTGGACCGGGACAGGAATCGGGGAGCTGTTTTTT
.	TRBJ1-1	TRBV3-1	.	CASSQGTPAEAFF	TGTGCCAGCAGCCAAGGGACACCAGCTGAAGCTTTCTTT
.	TRBJ2-3	TRBV10-1	few	CASSEGRFTDTQYF	TGCGCCAGCAGTGAAGGCAGATTCACAGATACGCAGTATTTT
TRBD2	TRBJ2-3	TRBV20-1	few	CSAEGLAGISYTDTQYF	TGCAGTGCGGAGGGACTAGCGGGAATTTCTTACACAGATACGCAGTATTTT
.	TRBJ1-4	TRBV29-1	many	CSAGDGNEKLFF	TGCAGCGCTGGGGACGGTAATGAAAAACTGTTTTTT
TRBD1	TRBJ2-3	TRBV24-1	few	CATSDPSRGTDTQYF	TGTGCCACCAGTGATCCCAGCAGGGGGACAGATACGCAGTATTTT
.	TRBJ2-3	TRBV10-3	many	CAIPGPTSTDTQYF	TGTGCCATCCCAGGGCCTACTAGCACAGATACGCAGTATTTT
.	TRBJ1-1	TRBV9	many	CASSFPRTEAFF	TGTGCCAGCAGCTTCCCCCGTACCGAAGCTTTCTTT
.	TRBJ1-1	TRBV18	.	CASSPFPNTEAFF	TGTGCCAGCTCACCATTCCCGAACACTGAAGCTTTCTTT
.	TRBJ2-3	TRBV29-1	.	CSVDTGTDTQYF	TGCAGCGTTGATACAGGGACAGATACGCAGTATTTT
.	TRBJ1-4	TRBV12-3/TRBV12-4	many	CASTPFANEKLFF	TGTGCCAGCACCCCATTTGCTAATGAAAAACTGTTTTTT
.	TRBJ1-2	TRBV20-1	.	CSAPPDTNYGYTF	TGCAGTGCTCCCCCCGACACCAACTATGGCTACACCTTC
TRBD1	TRBJ1-5	TRBV7-2	few	CASSPRTGEQPQHF	TGTGCCAGCAGCCCCCGGACAGGGGAGCAGCCCCAGCATTTT
.	TRBJ1-1	TRBV4-1	many	CASSQTRRDGDTEAFF	TGCGCCAGCAGCCAAACCCGCCGGGACGGGGACACTGAAGCTTTCTTT
.	TRBJ2-1	TRBV9	.	CASSVGIDHTYNEQFF	TGTGCCAGCAGCGTAGGTATTGATCATACTTACAATGAGCAGTTCTTC
.	TRBJ2-3	TRBV6-1	many	CASNQGVRTDTQYF	TGTGCCAGCAATCAAGGGGTAAGAACAGATACGCAGTATTTT
TRBD1	TRBJ1-6	TRBV29-1	many	CSVRTGESPLHF	TGCAGCGTGAGGACAGGGGAGTCACCCCTCCACTTT
.	TRBJ2-7	TRBV18	few	CASSHDPREFNEQYF	TGTGCCAGCTCACATGATCCCAGGGAGTTCAACGAGCAGTACTTC
.	TRBJ2-3	TRBV6-1	.	CASSEVVGRGTDTQYF	TGTGCCAGCAGTGAAGTTGTGGGGAGAGGCACAGATACGCAGTATTTT
TRBD1	TRBJ2-6	TRBV7-2	many	CASARDRAITGANVLTF	TGTGCCAGCGCGCGGGACAGGGCGATTACCGGGGCCAACGTCCTGACTTTC
TRBD2	TRBJ2-1	TRBV27	many	CATAPYSGSNNEQFF	TGTGCCACCGCCCCCTATAGCGGGAGCAACAATGAGCAGTTCTTC
.	TRBJ2-4	TRBV20-1	.	CSARSNQANIQYF	TGCAGTGCTAGGAGTAATCAGGCCAACATTCAGTACTTC
TRBD2	TRBJ2-1	TRBV12-3/TRBV12-4	.	CASSPFRRGLAGVTGYNEQFF	TGTGCCAGCAGTCCCTTCCGACGGGGACTAGCGGGAGTAACGGGATACAATGAGCAGTTCTTC
.	TRBJ2-7	TRBV7-2	many	CASSLTFGGAESYEQYF	TGTGCCAGCAGCTTAACCTTCGGAGGAGCGGAATCCTACGAGCAGTACTTC
.	TRBJ1-2	TRBV12-3/TRBV12-4	many	CASSLPETVSAHGYTF	TGTGCCAGCAGTTTGCCCGAGACGGTTTCCGCACATGGCTACACCTTC
TRBD2	TRBJ2-1	TRBV24-1	many	CATSDSSAGTYYNEQFF	TGTGCCACCAGTGATTCATCAGCGGGAACCTACTACAATGAGCAGTTCTTC
.	TRBJ2-2	TRBV19	many	CASSIPALGTGELFF	TGTGCCAGTAGTATTCCCGCCTTAGGCACCGGGGAGCTGTTTTTT
TRBD2	TRBJ2-7	TRBV28	few	CASSLAGGVYEQYF	TGTGCCAGCAGTTTAGCGGGAGGGGTCTACGAGCAGTACTTC
TRBD1	TRBJ1-3	TRBV10-3	many	CAISSGTGGPSGNTIYF	TGTGCCATCAGCTCCGGGACAGGGGGCCCTTCTGGAAACACCATATATTTT
.	TRBJ1-1	TRBV7-6	many	CASSPRTGSTEAFF	TGTGCCAGCAGCCCAAGAACAGGGAGCACTGAAGCTTTCTTT